One T cell receptor (beta chain) is described in this entry. A far larger clone is one base from this, pointing to a likely read error. Other nucleotide sequences from this sample produce the same CDR3. This specimen belongs to a study of control samples from healthy donors and cancer patients. The germline V gene encodes CDR1 MNHEY and CDR2 SVGAGI. The CDR3 length is 15 residues. Data came from immunoSEQ multiplex PCR; TCRdb stores just in-frame clones and leaves some out. The sample consists of 35,000 to 55,000 clones, roughly three quarters of them appearing once. What was sequenced was formalin-fixed, paraffin-embedded tissue. The chain is built from TRBV6-5 and TRBJ1-5, with D tentatively TRBD1 (6 bases). The sequence came from a male donor with melanoma. CDR3 loop: CASSYSGGRGQPQHF. CDR3 in DNA: TGTGCTAGCAGTTACTCCGGGGGGCGCGGACAGCCCCAGCATTTT.